This T cell receptor (beta chain) appears in the sequencing data of a study of CD8+ T cells in alopecia areata. About the research overall: Spontaneous alopecia affected the roughly 6-12-month-old C3H/HeJ graft donors, whose skin was transplanted to roughly 7-11-week-old female C3H/HeJ mice.

Extracted RNA was reverse transcribed into cDNA, the sequencing template. Assay used: immunoSEQ multiplex PCR; TCRdb lists only in-frame clones, some missing. The sample holds around 100,000 clones, and no clone turns up only once. As to this clone: Its matching antigen is unknown. Gene names are mouse gene names. The read ends 4 residues before the CDR3 terminus; that terminus is restored from the germline J gene.

The germline gives CDR1 NNHDY, CDR2 SYVADS. This CDR3 comprises 14 residues. Whole-study results and caveats: Scalp sequencing captures resident alphabeta T cells of normal skin too.

The receptor's source is a C3H/HeJ mouse with alopecia areata. MHC haplotype of the strain: H2-k. The rearrangement joins TRBV13-3 to TRBJ1-2; D uncertain. The sequencing sample was made of lesional skin. This CDR3 reads CASSDGQDYADYTF. The covered CDR3 bases are TGTGCCAGCAGTGATGGCCAAGACTATGCC.